Presented here are 3 T cell receptor beta chains from one specimen sequenced in a study of blood T cell repertoires in COVID-19. Clones were sequenced by immunoSEQ multiplex PCR, and TCRdb holds only the in-frame ones, with some missing. The sample yields roughly 93,000 clones, 70% to 90% seen once. Input material: peripheral blood. Every receptor here comes from a man in his fifties with acute or convalescent COVID-19.

V and J are TRBV5-1 and TRBJ2-7; TRBD2 is a possible D gene (6 bases). The CDR3 is made up of 16 amino acids. V was trimmed by 0 bases and J by 2 bases, leaving 15 bases between them. The germline gives CDR1 SGHRS, CDR2 YFSETQ. CDR3 amino acids: CASSLASGGLTYEQYF. The CDR3 DNA reads as TGCGCCAGCAGCTTGGCTTCCGGGGGACTGACCTACGAGCAGTACTTC.

V and J are TRBV12-5 and TRBJ1-1, with 9 bases matching TRBD1. This CDR3 spans 13 amino acids. The germline gives CDR1 LGHNT, CDR2 FRNRAP. Trimming at V came to 5 bases and at J to 8 bases, leaving 6 bases not matched to a gene. CDR3 DNA sequence: TGTGCTAGTGGTCAGGTACAGGGGGCCGAAGCTTTCTTT. It translates to CASGQVQGAEAFF.

This clone has more than one count but fewer than ten. The genes are TRBV6-5 and TRBJ1-2; 7 bases map to TRBD1. The CDR3 extends over 13 amino acids. From germline, CDR1 is MNHEY and CDR2 SVGAGI. Losses at the gene ends were 5 bases for V and 4 bases for J; bases not matched to a gene: 4. The CDR3 DNA is TGTGCCAGCAGTAGTCAGGGGGTCTATGGCTACACCTTC. Encoded protein: CASSSQGVYGYTF.